This T cell receptor (beta chain) was sequenced in a study of blood T cell repertoires in COVID-19. Study information: The samples span acute and convalescent COVID-19 from the United States, Italy and Spain. Sample material is recorded as cDNA or gDNA derived from T cells, B-cell-depleted T cells, or PBMCs.

The V and J ends lost 4 bases and 4 bases, in that order; junction bases with no gene match: 5. CDR1 and CDR2 (germline): LGHNA, YSLEER. The CDR3 extends over 16 amino acids. In the original workflow: How many nucleated cells were present was estimated from reference gene primer amplification. The table came from immunoSEQ multiplex PCR; TCRdb's copy has only in-frame clones and leaves some out. V, J and clone size are taken as reported in that table, and D and trimming were inferred from the DNA itself. The data show 250,000 to 350,000 clones, roughly 88% seen once. The sample was peripheral blood. The V and J genes are TRBV4-3 and TRBJ2-1, with 12 bases aligning to TRBD2. The receptor was isolated from a woman aged 50 to 65 with acute or convalescent COVID-19. The CDR3 protein is CASSPRTSGKYNEQFF. The CDR3 DNA sequence: TGCGCCAGCAGCCCCCGGACTAGCGGGAAATACAATGAGCAGTTCTTC.